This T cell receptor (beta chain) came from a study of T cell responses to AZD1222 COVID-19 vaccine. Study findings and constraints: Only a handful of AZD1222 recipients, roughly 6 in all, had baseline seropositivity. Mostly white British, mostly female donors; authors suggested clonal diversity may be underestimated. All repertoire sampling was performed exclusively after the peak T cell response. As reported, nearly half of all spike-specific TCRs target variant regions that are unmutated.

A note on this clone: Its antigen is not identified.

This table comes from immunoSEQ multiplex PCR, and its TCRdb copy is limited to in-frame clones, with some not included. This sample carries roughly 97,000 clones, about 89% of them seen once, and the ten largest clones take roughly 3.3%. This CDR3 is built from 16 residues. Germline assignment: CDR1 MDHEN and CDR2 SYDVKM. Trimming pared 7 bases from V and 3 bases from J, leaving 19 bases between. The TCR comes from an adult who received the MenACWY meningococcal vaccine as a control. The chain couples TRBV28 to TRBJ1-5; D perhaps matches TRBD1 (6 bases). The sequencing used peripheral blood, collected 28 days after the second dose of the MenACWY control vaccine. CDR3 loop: CASMENYRVFNQPQHF. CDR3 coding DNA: TGTGCCAGCATGGAAAATTACAGGGTATTCAATCAGCCCCAGCATTTT.